The present T cell receptor beta chain was sequenced within a study of regulatory T cells in long-lasting Graves disease. This clonotype has at least ten counts. Time point indicated: persistent/refractory GD, antithyroid drugs over 5 years with positive TRAb. Construction of the TCR library relied on RNA isolated from PBMCs. Sequencing libraries for TCR beta were prepared with iRepertoire HTBI primers and Arm-PCR of CDR3 regions. TCRdb re-derived calls from the multiplex PCR reads in MiXCR, one entry per CDR3 protein. The sample lists about 470,000 distinct CDR3 sequences, roughly 21% seen once, with approximately 6.4% in the top ten. CDR1 and CDR2 (germline): MDHEN, SYDVKM. The CDR3 runs 14 residues. The V segment lost 6 bases and the J segment 4 bases; nucleotides outside the gene matches: 7.

The sequenced sample was peripheral blood mononuclear cells (PBMCs), obtained when the disease was refractory, from a patient treated with antithyroid drugs. The V call is TRBV28, the J call TRBJ2-7, with 9 positions matching TRBD1. The receptor comes from a female donor with Graves disease. This CDR3 is CASRSTGGSYEQYF. In DNA, the CDR3 is TGTGCCAGCAGGTCGACAGGGGGGTCGTACGAGCAGTACTTC.